Below are 17 T cell receptor beta chains sequenced from a single sample in a study of control samples from healthy donors and cancer patients. The table came from immunoSEQ multiplex PCR; TCRdb's copy has only in-frame clones and leaves some out. The sample lists about 75,000 clones, approximately 84% seen once, with roughly 16% in the top ten. Sequencing used blood. Receptor source: a man aged 50-59 years in good health.

V is TRBV10-3 and J is TRBJ1-1; TRBD1 matches at 9 bases. The CDR3 sequence is 15 residues long. The ends lost 2 bases at V and 5 bases at J; junction bases unmatched: 6. Germline V gene sequence: CDR1 ENHRY, CDR2 SYGVKD. CDR3 loop: CAISEPGTGRTEAFF. The DNA of the CDR3 is TGTGCCATCAGTGAGCCCGGGACAGGGCGGACTGAAGCTTTCTTT.

V gene TRBV5-1 combines with J gene TRBJ2-6, with a weak D call TRBD1 (6 bases). The CDR3 covers 16 residues. V lost 0 bases and J lost 1, with 8 bases in between. CDR1 and CDR2 (germline): SGHRS, YFSETQ. The DNA of the CDR3 is TGCGCCAGCAGCTTGGAGGGGGTATCTGGGGCCAACGTCCTGACTTTC. It specifies CASSLEGVSGANVLTF.

The gene calls are TRBV5-6 and TRBJ1-6; D unclear. CDR1 is SGHDT, CDR2 YYEEEE, per germline. The CDR3 consists of 13 residues. V was clipped by 4 bases and J by 3 bases, with 5 bases between them. The CDR3 DNA follows: TGTGCCAGCAGCAGCTTCTATAATTCACCCCTCCACTTT. As protein: CASSSFYNSPLHF.

Of note for this clone: A read error may account for a junction end that differs from germline. The chain couples TRBV12-3 or TRBV12-4 to TRBJ2-1; D is perhaps TRBD2 (6 bases). The CDR3 has 12 amino acids. CDR3 protein: CASRLGRNEQFF. As DNA, the CDR3 is TGTGCCAGCAGATTAGGGAGGAATGAGCAGTTCTTC.

The rearrangement uses TRBV7-8 and TRBJ2-6; 7 bases are shared with TRBD1. CDR1 is SGHVS, CDR2 FQNEAQ, per germline. The junction had 11 bases not matched to a gene; V was cut back by 5 bases and J by 1 base. The CDR3 extends over 18 amino acids. The CDR3 protein is CASSPGPGRGSGANVLTF. The DNA of the CDR3 is TGTGCCAGCAGCCCGGGGCCGGGCAGGGGGTCTGGGGCCAACGTCCTGACTTTC.

The CDR3 sequence: CASSLDRGASEAFF. The CDR3 DNA reads as TGTGCCAGCAGCTTAGACAGGGGAGCGTCTGAAGCTTTCTTT. The chain links TRBV2 to TRBJ1-1; 8 positions match TRBD1. Trimming at V came to 6 bases and at J to 6 bases, leaving 9 bases not matched to a gene. This CDR3 is 14 amino acids long. Germline CDR1 and CDR2: SNHLY and FYNNEI.

The chain joins TRBV11-2 to TRBJ2-5, with a tentative D call TRBD2 (7 bases). This CDR3 is built from 16 residues. Germline V gives CDR1 SGHAT, CDR2 FQNNGV. Trimming took 2 bases from V and 1 from J, leaving 14 bases between them. CDR3 nucleotides: TGTGCCAGCAGCTTACGGGGGGCAGGACTCCAAGAGACCCAGTACTTC. Translated: CASSLRGAGLQETQYF.

The chain combines TRBV11-3 with TRBJ2-1, with TRBD2 identical over 12 bases. CDR3 size: 16 residues. V shed 2 bases, J shed 5 bases, and the junction held 4 bases outside the gene matches. CDR1 is SGHNT and CDR2 is YENEEA in the germline V gene. The CDR3 nucleotides are TGTGCCAGCAGCTTACAGGGACTAGCGGGTGACAATGAGCAGTTCTTC. Encoded protein: CASSLQGLAGDNEQFF.

The chain couples TRBV11-2 to TRBJ1-1; D is unclear. V was pared by 1 base and J by 0 bases, with 12 bases between. There are 16 residues in the CDR3. Germline CDR1 reads SGHAT; CDR2 reads FQNNGV. In nucleotides, the CDR3 is TGTGCCAGCAGCTTAGTGAATCCCCTTATGAACACTGAAGCTTTCTTT. It is translated as CASSLVNPLMNTEAFF.

This chain joins TRBV5-1 and TRBJ1-4, with D possibly matching TRBD1 (5 bases). V was clipped by 7 bases and J by 5 bases, with 15 bases between them. Per the germline V gene, CDR1 is SGHRS and CDR2 is YFSETQ. This CDR3 spans 14 amino acids. The chain's CDR3 is CASRGEGPNEKLFF. Written as DNA, the CDR3 is TGCGCCAGCCGGGGGGAGGGACCGAATGAAAAACTGTTTTTT.

The CDR3, as DNA: TGCGCCAGCAGCCAGCCGGGACAGGGCTACGAGCAGTACTTC. Amino acid sequence: CASSQPGQGYEQYF. The chain couples TRBV4-3 to TRBJ2-7; 9 bases fit TRBD1. The CDR3 runs 14 residues. The V segment lost 3 bases and the J segment 3 bases; nucleotides outside the gene matches: 3. Looked up from germline, CDR1 is LGHNA and CDR2 is YSLEER.

This clone is classed as medium-sized (0.01 to 0.1%). The rearrangement joins TRBV29-1 to TRBJ1-4, with 7 bases lining up with TRBD1. J was trimmed by 6 bases and V by 8 bases; bases with no gene match: 9. The CDR3 extends over 13 amino acids. CDR1 and CDR2 (germline): SQVTM, ANQGSEA. The CDR3 spells CSYRGNSDEKLFF. CDR3 bases: TGCAGCTACAGGGGCAATTCGGATGAAAAACTGTTTTTT.

The J gene is TRBJ2-3, the V gene TRBV18; D is undetermined. V shed 4 bases and J shed 1 base, with 9 bases lying between them. The CDR3 totals 14 residues. Per germline, CDR1 KGHSH and CDR2 LQKENI. The CDR3 nucleotides are TGTGCCAGCTCACAGAACAGCGGCACAGATACGCAGTATTTT. It yields the protein CASSQNSGTDTQYF.

The V and J genes are TRBV28 and TRBJ2-2, with D possibly matching TRBD1 (5 bases). Looked up from germline, CDR1 is MDHEN and CDR2 is SYDVKM. The CDR3 sequence is 18 residues long. The V end lost 2 bases, the J end lost 0 bases, and 16 bases lay between the germline ends. The CDR3 loop is CASSLPPWGSPNTGELFF. Written as DNA, the CDR3 is TGTGCCAGCAGTTTACCGCCGTGGGGCAGCCCGAACACCGGGGAGCTGTTTTTT.

This chain uses TRBV11-1 with TRBJ2-1, with 8 bases identical to TRBD1. The germline gives CDR1 SGHAT, CDR2 FQDESV (reference sequence). This CDR3 is built from 13 residues. The trim removed 5 bases at V and 9 bases at J, leaving 6 bases unmatched. CDR3 bases: TGTGCCAGCAGCGGACAGGGAACCGGTGAGCAGTTCTTC. The encoded protein is CASSGQGTGEQFF.

This chain joins TRBV5-4 and TRBJ2-2, with 10 bases that match TRBD2. Germline values: CDR1 SGHNT, CDR2 YYREEE (reference sequence). The CDR3 spans 17 residues. With V trimmed by 3 bases and J by 5 bases, 10 bases remained unmatched. The CDR3 coding sequence is TGTGCCAGCAGCTCCCAGCGGGAGGGCCAGAAGACCGGGGAGCTGTTTTTT. It specifies CASSSQREGQKTGELFF.

This sequence joins TRBV30 and TRBJ1-2, with 9 nucleotides matching TRBD1. This CDR3 is 14 amino acids long. From germline, CDR1 is GTSNPN and CDR2 SVGIG (reference sequence). V lost 6 bases and J lost 8; bases outside the gene matches: 13. DNA for the CDR3: TGTGCCTGCGACTCCGAACAGGGGGCTAAAGGCTACACCTTC. This gives the protein CACDSEQGAKGYTF.